One sample yielded the 21 T cell receptor beta chains listed below, sequenced in a study of beta chain features in type 1 diabetes. TCRB transcripts that were expressed got sequenced, as all of the isolated RNA had been reverse transcribed. Generated by immunoSEQ multiplex PCR, the TCRdb table keeps only in-frame clones and is missing some. The table has 680,000 or so clones, roughly a sixth seen once. Input material: naive CD4+ T cells from blood. The origin of the receptors is a man in his late teens or twenties in good health.

The chain couples TRBV2 to TRBJ1-2; 7 bases agree with TRBD1. CDR3 size: 15 residues. Germline values: CDR1 SNHLY, CDR2 FYNNEI. Germline trimming cut 7 bases from V and 0 bases from J; bases unmatched to any gene: 8. DNA for the CDR3: TGTGCCAGCACCCTGACAGGGCTGACTAACTATGGCTACACCTTC. Its translation is CASTLTGLTNYGYTF.

This clone turned up a few times. V is TRBV29-1 and J is TRBJ1-1; no clear D. Deletions cut 4 bases from V and 4 bases from J, with 13 bases between. The V gene's germline CDR1 is SQVTM and CDR2 ANQGSEA. There are 13 residues in the CDR3. CDR3 in amino acids: CSVVGLTITEAFF. The CDR3 nucleotides are TGCAGCGTTGTCGGCCTTACAATCACTGAAGCTTTCTTT.

This clone was counted a few times. Within the sample, other DNA sequences also encode this same CDR3. The chain uses TRBV7-9 and TRBJ1-1; a possible D gene is TRBD1 (6 bases). CDR3 length: 13 amino acids. V was shortened by 3 bases and J by 2 bases, with 7 bases between the two germline ends. Germline CDR1 reads SEHNR; CDR2 reads FQNEAQ (reference sequence). The CDR3 sequence: CASSFRGNTEAFF. The CDR3 bases are TGTGCCAGCAGCTTCAGGGGCAACACTGAAGCTTTCTTT.

The gene calls are TRBV7-2 and TRBJ2-7, with TRBD2 matching over 7 bases. Unmatched junction bases numbered 12, after V lost 6 bases and J lost 7 bases. Germline values: CDR1 SGHTA, CDR2 FQGNSA. This CDR3 is built from 14 residues. CDR3 loop: CASRPGEGPREQYF. The CDR3 coding sequence is TGTGCCAGCAGGCCCGGGGAGGGCCCCAGGGAGCAGTACTTC.

This clone occurred a few times. The rearrangement links TRBV28 to TRBJ1-3, with D uncertain. V was pared by 5 bases and J by 6 bases, with 14 bases between. Germline V lookup: CDR1 MDHEN, CDR2 SYDVKM. The CDR3 covers 14 residues. The CDR3 region is CASSGPGKSNTIYF. As DNA, the CDR3 is TGTGCCAGCAGTGGACCGGGCAAGTCAAACACCATATATTTT.

The V gene is TRBV27, the J gene TRBJ2-4, with 7 bases aligning to TRBD1. From germline, CDR1 is MNHEY and CDR2 SMNVEV (reference sequence). V gave up 6 bases and J gave up 1 base; unmatched junction bases: 12. The CDR3 totals 17 residues. Here the CDR3 reads CASSKMTGMVAKNIQYF. The CDR3 bases are TGTGCCAGCAGCAAAATGACAGGGATGGTGGCCAAAAACATTCAGTACTTC.

The chain is built from TRBV30 and TRBJ2-7, with D perhaps given as TRBD1 or TRBD2 (6 bases each). CDR3 length equals 14 residues. Germline V gene data show CDR1 as GTSNPN and CDR2 as SVGIG (reference sequence). Deletions cut 2 bases from V and 4 bases from J, with 15 bases between. CDR3 in DNA: TGTGCCTGGAGTATAGGGGGGAAGGGGTACGAGCAGTACTTC. Protein product: CAWSIGGKGYEQYF.

The chain links TRBV7-9 to TRBJ1-6, with 9 bases identical to TRBD1. This CDR3 comprises 15 residues. The V gene's germline CDR1 is SEHNR and CDR2 FQNEAQ (reference sequence). The V and J ends lost 3 bases and 13 bases, in that order; junction bases with no gene match: 10. The CDR3 region is CASSFTTGGESPLHF. As DNA, the CDR3 is TGTGCCAGCAGCTTCACTACAGGGGGCGAGTCGCCCCTCCACTTT.

This clone has a handful of counts. CDR3 bases: TGTGCCAGCAAACAATGGACAGGGGCTCAAGAAGAAAAACTGTTTTTT. This sequence encodes CASKQWTGAQEEKLFF. The genes are TRBV2 and TRBJ1-4, with TRBD1 matching 9 bases. Losses at the gene ends were 7 bases for V and 8 bases for J; bases not matched to a gene: 14. Per germline, CDR1 SNHLY and CDR2 FYNNEI. The CDR3 loop spans 16 amino acids.

This clone was counted only a few times. The chain links TRBV21-1 to TRBJ1-3; TRBD1, as called in the table, went unchecked against the DNA. TRBV21-1 is noted as a pseudogene. The CDR3 covers 16 residues. The CDR3 sequence is CASSKPRQISGNTIYF. CDR3 coding DNA: TGTGCCAGCAGCAAGCCAAGACAGATCTCTGGAAACACCATATATTTT.

This clone showed up just a few times. The chain couples TRBV7-2 to TRBJ2-2; 10 bases fit TRBD1. This CDR3 has 14 amino acids. CDR1 SGHTA and CDR2 FQGNSA come from the germline V gene. The V gene end was trimmed by 4 bases and the J gene end by 8 bases; junction bases not matched to a gene: 4. In DNA, the CDR3 is TGTGCCAGCAGCTACCGGACAGGGGGAGGGGAGCTGTTTTTT. This sequence encodes CASSYRTGGGELFF.

The rearrangement uses TRBV6-5 and TRBJ2-2; D gene uncertain. This CDR3 has 15 amino acids. Deletions cut 4 bases from V and 1 base from J, with 10 bases between. The V gene's germline CDR1 is MNHEY and CDR2 SVGAGI. The CDR3 here is CASSSLPGNTGELFF. CDR3 bases: TGTGCCAGCAGTTCGCTTCCAGGGAACACCGGGGAGCTGTTTTTT.

A few counts support this clone. This rearrangement joins TRBV5-4 to TRBJ1-5, with a possible D match to TRBD1 (6 bases). Per germline, CDR1 SGHNT and CDR2 YYREEE (reference sequence). The CDR3 spans 13 residues. Trimming took 2 bases from V and 6 from J, leaving 9 bases between them. The chain's CDR3 is CASSLQGTQPQHF. DNA for the CDR3: TGTGCCAGCAGCTTACAGGGTACTCAGCCCCAGCATTTT.

This clone was seen a few times. This chain uses TRBV9 with TRBJ1-1, with a possible D match to TRBD1 (5 bases). Trimming shortened V by 0 bases and J by 1 base, and 10 bases separated the two germline ends. The length of the CDR3 is 15 residues. The germline V gene encodes CDR1 SGDLS and CDR2 YYNGEE. CDR3 loop: CASSVDGRANTEAFF. CDR3 nucleotide sequence: TGTGCCAGCAGCGTAGATGGCAGGGCGAACACTGAAGCTTTCTTT.

The V and J genes are TRBV5-1 and TRBJ1-2; possibly TRBD1 for D (6 bases). This CDR3 is 17 amino acids long. Per germline, CDR1 SGHRS and CDR2 YFSETQ. V was clipped by 0 bases and J by 1 base, with 16 bases between them. The CDR3 sequence: CASSLEIGQKSNYGYTF. In nucleotides, the CDR3 is TGCGCCAGCAGCTTGGAAATCGGACAGAAAAGTAACTATGGCTACACCTTC.

The sample holds a few counts of this clone. The chain couples TRBV20-1 to TRBJ1-5; D not resolved. The V end lost 6 bases, the J end lost 1 base, and 4 bases lay between the germline ends. This CDR3 is 11 amino acids long. CDR1 and CDR2 (germline): DFQATT, SNEGSKA (reference sequence). This CDR3 reads CSARSNQPQHF. The CDR3 DNA is TGCAGTGCGCGGAGCAATCAGCCCCAGCATTTT.

The sample holds a few counts of this clone. Here the CDR3 reads CASSPDMLAKNIQYF. The CDR3 DNA reads as TGTGCCAGCAGCCCGGACATGCTAGCCAAAAACATTCAGTACTTC. The rearrangement links TRBV5-4 to TRBJ2-4; tentatively, D is TRBD1 (5 bases). Trimming left V 4 bases short and J 0 bases short, with 11 bases between. The CDR3 consists of 15 residues. CDR1 SGHNT and CDR2 YYREEE come from the germline V gene (reference sequence).

This clone turned up a few times. The chain couples TRBV28 to TRBJ2-7; a possible D gene is TRBD2 (5 bases). There are 14 residues in the CDR3. Trimming shortened V by 6 bases and J by 3 bases, and 15 bases separated the two germline ends. Germline CDR1 reads MDHEN; CDR2 reads SYDVKM. CDR3 protein: CASRTTRGSYEQYF. The CDR3 region has the DNA TGTGCCAGCAGGACAACTAGAGGAAGCTACGAGCAGTACTTC.

This chain joins TRBV27 and TRBJ2-2; D not resolved. This CDR3 comprises 14 residues. Trimming removed 7 bases from V and 1 base from J, with 10 bases in between. Germline V gene lookup returns CDR1 MNHEY and CDR2 SMNVEV (reference sequence). The CDR3 spells CASTLGRNTGELFF. The DNA for the CDR3 is TGTGCCAGCACCTTGGGCAGGAACACCGGGGAGCTGTTTTTT.

The V call is TRBV15, the J call TRBJ1-2; no clear D gene. The CDR3 is made up of 13 amino acids. V lost 4 bases to trimming and J lost 5 bases, with 11 bases between them. Germline V gene data show CDR1 as LNHNV and CDR2 as YYDKDF (reference sequence). The CDR3, as DNA: TGTGCCACCAGCACCATTTACGGGTATGGCTACACCTTC. This sequence encodes CATSTIYGYGYTF.

This clone was picked up a small number of times. Other DNA sequences in the same sample also yield this CDR3. The chain employs TRBV7-9 and TRBJ1-1; no clear D. The V end was cut by 1 base, the J end by 1 base, with 4 bases between. The CDR3 runs to 13 residues. CDR1 SEHNR and CDR2 FQNEAQ come from the germline V gene (reference sequence). The CDR3 DNA is TGTGCCAGCAGCTTAGGGCAGAACACTGAAGCTTTCTTT. This gives the protein CASSLGQNTEAFF.